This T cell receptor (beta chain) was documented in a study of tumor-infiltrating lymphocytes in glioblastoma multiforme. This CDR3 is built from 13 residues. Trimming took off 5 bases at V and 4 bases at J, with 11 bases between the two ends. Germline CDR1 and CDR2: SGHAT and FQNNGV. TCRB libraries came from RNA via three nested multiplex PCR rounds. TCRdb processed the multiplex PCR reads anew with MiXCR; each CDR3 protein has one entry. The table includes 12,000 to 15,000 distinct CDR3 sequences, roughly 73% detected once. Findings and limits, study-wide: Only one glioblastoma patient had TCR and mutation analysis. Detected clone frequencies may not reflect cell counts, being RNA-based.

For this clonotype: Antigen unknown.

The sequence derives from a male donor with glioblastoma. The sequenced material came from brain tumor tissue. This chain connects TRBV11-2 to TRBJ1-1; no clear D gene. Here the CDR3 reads CASSAYERTEAFF. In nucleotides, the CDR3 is TGTGCCAGCAGCGCCTATGAGCGCACTGAAGCTTTCTTT.